The clone carrying this T cell receptor beta chain was seen a handful of times. Its target is unknown. Genes here carry mouse names. The CDR3 goes on 4 residues after the read ends, and that part is filled in from the germline J gene. The data belong to a study of CD8+ T cells in alopecia areata. On the study more broadly: Skin was taken from 6-12-month-old C3H/HeJ graft donors that had spontaneous alopecia and grafted onto approximately 6-10-week-old female C3H/HeJ mice. Findings of the study overall: Sharing of TCRs across patients appeared less clear than in mice, possibly for HLA-related reasons. Higher clonality was seen in lesional scalp than in normal scalp, especially in alopecia totalis/universalis. Scalp samples also yield sequences from resident alphabeta T cells of normal skin.

The CDR3 runs 16 residues. The V end lost 3 bases, the J end lost 0 bases, and 13 bases lay between the germline ends. Germline V gene lookup returns CDR1 NSQYPW and CDR2 LRSPGD (reference sequence). As the sequencing template, cDNA was produced by extracting RNA and reverse transcribing it. The repertoire was sequenced with immunoSEQ multiplex PCR; TCRdb's copy has only in-frame clones and lacks some. This sample comprises around 100,000 clones, none seen once only. V gene TRBV1 combines with J gene TRBJ2-4, with a weak D call TRBD2 (7 bases). The material sequenced was lesional skin. The sequence derives from a C3H/HeJ mouse with alopecia areata. The mice in this strain carry MHC haplotype H2-k. The sequenced CDR3 bases are TGCACCTGCAGTGCTAGTGGGGGGCCTAGTCAAAAC. This encodes CTCSASGGPSQN. The full CDR3 sequence reads CTCSASGGPSQNTLYF.